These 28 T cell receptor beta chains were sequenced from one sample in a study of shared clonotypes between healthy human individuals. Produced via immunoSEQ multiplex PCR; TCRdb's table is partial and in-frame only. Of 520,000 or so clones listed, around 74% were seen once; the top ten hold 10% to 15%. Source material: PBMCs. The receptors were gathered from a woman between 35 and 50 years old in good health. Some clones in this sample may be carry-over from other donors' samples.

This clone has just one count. The CDR3, as DNA: TGTGCCAGCAAGGAAGGGATCGACAGGGGTTACACCTTC. Its translation is CASKEGIDRGYTF. This chain connects TRBV2 to TRBJ1-2; 8 nucleotides match TRBD1. Germline V lookup: CDR1 SNHLY, CDR2 FYNNEI. This CDR3 contains 13 residues. After removal of 7 bases from V and 11 bases from J, the junction contained 12 bases not matched to a gene. The full variable domain, in which reference TRBV2 and TRBJ1-2 provide the parts outside the CDR3, is EPEVTQTPSHQVTQMGQEVILRCVPISNHLYFYWYRQILGQKVEFLVSFYNNEISEKSEIFDDQFSVERPDGSNFTLKIRSTKLEDSAMYFCASKEGIDRGYTFGSGTRLTVV.

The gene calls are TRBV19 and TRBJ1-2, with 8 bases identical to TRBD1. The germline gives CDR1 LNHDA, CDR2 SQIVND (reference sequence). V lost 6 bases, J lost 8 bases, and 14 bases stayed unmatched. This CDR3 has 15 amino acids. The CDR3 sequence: CASRSADRVLYGYTF. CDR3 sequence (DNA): TGTGCCAGTAGGTCCGCGGACAGGGTATTATACGGCTACACCTTC. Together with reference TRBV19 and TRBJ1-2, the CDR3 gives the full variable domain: DGGITQSPKYLFRKEGQNVTLSCEQNLNHDAMYWYRQDPGQGLRLIYYSQIVNDFQKGDIAEGYSVSREKKESFPLTVTSAQKNPTAFYLCASRSADRVLYGYTFGSGTRLTVV.

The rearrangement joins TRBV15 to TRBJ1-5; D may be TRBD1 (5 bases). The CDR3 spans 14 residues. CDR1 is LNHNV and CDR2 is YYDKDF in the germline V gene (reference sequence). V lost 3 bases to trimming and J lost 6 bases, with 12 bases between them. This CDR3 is CATSRRGLGQPQHF. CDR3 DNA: TGTGCCACCAGCAGGCGGGGCTTGGGTCAGCCCCAGCATTTT.

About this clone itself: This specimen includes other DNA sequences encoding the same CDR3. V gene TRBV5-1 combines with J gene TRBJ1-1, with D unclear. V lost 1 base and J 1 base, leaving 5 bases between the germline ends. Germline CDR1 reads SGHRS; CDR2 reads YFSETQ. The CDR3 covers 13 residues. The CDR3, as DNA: TGCGCCAGCAGCTTGACGAGGAACACTGAAGCTTTCTTT. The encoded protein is CASSLTRNTEAFF.

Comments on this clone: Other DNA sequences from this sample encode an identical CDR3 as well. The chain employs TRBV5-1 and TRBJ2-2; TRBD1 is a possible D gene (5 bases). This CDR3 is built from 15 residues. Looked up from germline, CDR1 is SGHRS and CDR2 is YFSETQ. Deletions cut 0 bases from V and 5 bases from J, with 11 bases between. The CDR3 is CASSLGQGVTGELFF. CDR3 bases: TGCGCCAGCAGCTTGGGACAAGGGGTGACCGGGGAGCTGTTTTTT.

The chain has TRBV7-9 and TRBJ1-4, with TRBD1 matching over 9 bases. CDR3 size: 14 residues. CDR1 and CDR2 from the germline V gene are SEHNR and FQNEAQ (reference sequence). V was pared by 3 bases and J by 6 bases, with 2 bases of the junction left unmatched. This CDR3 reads CASSFGTGYEKLFF. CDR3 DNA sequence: TGTGCCAGCAGCTTCGGGACAGGGTATGAAAAACTGTTTTTT.

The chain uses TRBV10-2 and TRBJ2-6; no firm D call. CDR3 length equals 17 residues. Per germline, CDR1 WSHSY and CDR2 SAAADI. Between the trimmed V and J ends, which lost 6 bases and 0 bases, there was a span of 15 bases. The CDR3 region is CASSRTDPRSGANVLTF. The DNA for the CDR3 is TGCGCCAGCAGCCGGACGGATCCCCGCTCTGGGGCCAACGTCCTGACTTTC.

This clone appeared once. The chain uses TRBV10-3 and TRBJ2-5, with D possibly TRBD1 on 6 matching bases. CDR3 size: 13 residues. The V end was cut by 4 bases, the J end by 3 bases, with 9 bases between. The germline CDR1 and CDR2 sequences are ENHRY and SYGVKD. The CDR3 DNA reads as TGTGCCATCAGTGGGACAGAAAAAGAGACCCAGTACTTC. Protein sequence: CAISGTEKETQYF.

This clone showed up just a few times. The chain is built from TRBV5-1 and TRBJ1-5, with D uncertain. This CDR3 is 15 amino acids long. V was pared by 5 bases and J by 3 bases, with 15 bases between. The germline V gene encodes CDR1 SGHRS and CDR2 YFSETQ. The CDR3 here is CASSPDGGFNQPQHF. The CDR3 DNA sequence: TGCGCCAGCAGTCCCGACGGTGGGTTCAATCAGCCCCAGCATTTT. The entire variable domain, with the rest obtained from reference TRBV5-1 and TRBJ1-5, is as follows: KAGVTQTPRYLIKTRGQQVTLSCSPISGHRSVSWYQQTPGQGLQFLFEYFSETQRNKGNFPGRFSGRQFSNSRSEMNVSTLELGDSALYLCASSPDGGFNQPQHFGDGTRLSIL.

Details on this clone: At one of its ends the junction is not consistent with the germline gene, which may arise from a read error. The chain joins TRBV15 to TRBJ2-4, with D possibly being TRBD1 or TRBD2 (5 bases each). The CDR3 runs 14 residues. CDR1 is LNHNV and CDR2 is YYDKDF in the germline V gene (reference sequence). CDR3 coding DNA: TGTGCCACCAGCGGAGAGGGGATGGGGAACATTCAGTACTTC. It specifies CATSGEGMGNIQYF.

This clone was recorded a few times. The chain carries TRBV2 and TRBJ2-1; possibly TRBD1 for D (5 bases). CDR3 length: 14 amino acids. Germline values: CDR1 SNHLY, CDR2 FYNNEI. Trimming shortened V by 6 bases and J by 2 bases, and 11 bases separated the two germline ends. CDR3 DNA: TGTGCCAGCAGCCCAGACAGCACCTACAATGAGCAGTTCTTC. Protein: CASSPDSTYNEQFF.

In DNA, the CDR3 is TGTGCCAGCAGCTTGGGATCGGGGGCTGGTGAAAAACTGTTTTTT. This encodes CASSLGSGAGEKLFF. The chain recombines TRBV5-6 with TRBJ1-4; TRBD1 might be the D (6 bases). V lost 0 bases and J 7 bases, leaving 13 bases between the germline ends. The CDR3 length is 15 residues. Germline CDR1 is SGHDT and CDR2 is YYEEEE.

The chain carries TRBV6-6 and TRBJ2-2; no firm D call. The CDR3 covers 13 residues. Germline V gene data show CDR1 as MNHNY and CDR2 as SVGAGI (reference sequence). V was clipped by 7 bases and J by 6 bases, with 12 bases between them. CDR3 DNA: TGTGCCAGCACAAGAGTCTTCGCCGGGGAGCTGTTTTTT. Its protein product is CASTRVFAGELFF.

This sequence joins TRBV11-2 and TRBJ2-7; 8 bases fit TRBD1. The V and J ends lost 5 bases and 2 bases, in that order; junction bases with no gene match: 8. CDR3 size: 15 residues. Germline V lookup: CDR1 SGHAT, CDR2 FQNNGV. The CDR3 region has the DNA TGTGCCAGCAGCCGCAGGACAGGGTTGACCTACGAGCAGTACTTC. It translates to CASSRRTGLTYEQYF.

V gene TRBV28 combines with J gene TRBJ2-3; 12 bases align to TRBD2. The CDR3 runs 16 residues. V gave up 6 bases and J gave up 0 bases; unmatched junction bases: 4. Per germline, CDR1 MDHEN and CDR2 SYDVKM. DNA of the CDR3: TGTGCCAGCAGCACTAGCGGGAGGACTAGCACAGATACGCAGTATTTT. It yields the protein CASSTSGRTSTDTQYF.

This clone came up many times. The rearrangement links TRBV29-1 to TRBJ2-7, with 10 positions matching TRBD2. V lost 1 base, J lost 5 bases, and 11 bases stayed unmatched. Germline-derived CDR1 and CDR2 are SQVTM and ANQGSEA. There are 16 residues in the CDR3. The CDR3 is CSVEGLAGADPDEQYF. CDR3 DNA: TGCAGCGTTGAAGGGCTAGCGGGAGCGGACCCGGACGAGCAGTACTTC.

The CDR3 reads CASSRGQETQYF. CDR3 nucleotides: TGTGCCAGCAGTCGGGGGCAAGAGACCCAGTACTTC. The chain is built from TRBV27 and TRBJ2-5; tentative D call: TRBD2 (6 bases). This CDR3 is built from 12 residues. Germline CDR1 MNHEY, CDR2 SMNVEV (reference sequence). The ends were cut back, 5 bases at V and 2 bases at J, with 6 bases in the middle.

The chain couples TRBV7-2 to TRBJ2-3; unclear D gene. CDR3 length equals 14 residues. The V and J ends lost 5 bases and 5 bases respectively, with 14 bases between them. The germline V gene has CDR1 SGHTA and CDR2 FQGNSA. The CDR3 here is CASSRAFSLDTQYF. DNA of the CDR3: TGTGCCAGCAGCCGCGCCTTCTCTTTAGATACGCAGTATTTT.

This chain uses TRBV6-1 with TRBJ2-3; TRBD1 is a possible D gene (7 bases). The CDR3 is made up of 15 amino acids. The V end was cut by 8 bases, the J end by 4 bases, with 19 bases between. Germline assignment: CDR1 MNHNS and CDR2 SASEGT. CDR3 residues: CASQLNPGGSDTQYF. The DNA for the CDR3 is TGTGCCAGCCAACTCAACCCAGGGGGGTCAGATACGCAGTATTTT.

In DNA, the CDR3 is TGCAGCGTTGAATCCTCCGACAGGGGCTCCTACGAGCAGTACTTC. Translated, it gives CSVESSDRGSYEQYF. The chain uses TRBV29-1 and TRBJ2-7, with 8 bases identical to TRBD1. There are 15 residues in the CDR3. The J segment lost 0 bases and the V segment lost 2 bases, leaving 6 bases of the junction unmatched. Germline loops: CDR1 SQVTM, CDR2 ANQGSEA.

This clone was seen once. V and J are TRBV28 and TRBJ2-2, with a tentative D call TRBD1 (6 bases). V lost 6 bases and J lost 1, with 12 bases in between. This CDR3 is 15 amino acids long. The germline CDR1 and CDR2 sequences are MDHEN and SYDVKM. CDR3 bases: TGTGCCAGCAGGCCCGGGACACTGAACACCGGGGAGCTGTTTTTT. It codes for CASRPGTLNTGELFF.

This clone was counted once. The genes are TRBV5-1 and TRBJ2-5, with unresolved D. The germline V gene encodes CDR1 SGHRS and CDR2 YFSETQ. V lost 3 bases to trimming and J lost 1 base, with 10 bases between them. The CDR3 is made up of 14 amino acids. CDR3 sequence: CASSSTGSQETQYF. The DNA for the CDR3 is TGCGCCAGCAGCTCCACCGGGTCCCAAGAGACCCAGTACTTC.

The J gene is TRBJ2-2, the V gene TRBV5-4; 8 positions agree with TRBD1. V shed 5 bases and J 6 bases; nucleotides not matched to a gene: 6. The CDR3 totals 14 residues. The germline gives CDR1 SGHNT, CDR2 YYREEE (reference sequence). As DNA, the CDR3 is TGTGCCAGCAGATTCGGACAGGGTGCCGGGGAGCTGTTTTTT. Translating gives CASRFGQGAGELFF.

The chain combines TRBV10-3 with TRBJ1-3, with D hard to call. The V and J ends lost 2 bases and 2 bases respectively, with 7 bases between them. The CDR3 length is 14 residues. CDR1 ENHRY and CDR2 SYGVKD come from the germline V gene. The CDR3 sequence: CAISEREPGNTIYF. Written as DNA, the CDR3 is TGTGCCATCAGTGAGCGGGAACCTGGAAACACCATATATTTT.

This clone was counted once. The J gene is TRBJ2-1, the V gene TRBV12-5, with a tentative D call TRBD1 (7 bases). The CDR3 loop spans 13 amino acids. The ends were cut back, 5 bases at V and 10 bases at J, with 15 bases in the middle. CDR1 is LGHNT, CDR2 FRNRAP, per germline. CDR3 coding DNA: TGTGCTAGTGGTGCGTCAGGGGGGAGGGAGCAGTTCTTC. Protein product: CASGASGGREQFF.

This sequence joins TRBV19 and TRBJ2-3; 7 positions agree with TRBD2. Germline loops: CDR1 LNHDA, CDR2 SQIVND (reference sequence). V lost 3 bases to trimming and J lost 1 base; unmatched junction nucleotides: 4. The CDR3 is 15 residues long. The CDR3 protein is CASSIWGGGTDTQYF. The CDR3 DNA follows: TGTGCCAGTAGTATTTGGGGAGGGGGCACAGATACGCAGTATTTT. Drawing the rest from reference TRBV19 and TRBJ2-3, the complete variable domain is DGGITQSPKYLFRKEGQNVTLSCEQNLNHDAMYWYRQDPGQGLRLIYYSQIVNDFQKGDIAEGYSVSREKKESFPLTVTSAQKNPTAFYLCASSIWGGGTDTQYFGPGTRLTVL.

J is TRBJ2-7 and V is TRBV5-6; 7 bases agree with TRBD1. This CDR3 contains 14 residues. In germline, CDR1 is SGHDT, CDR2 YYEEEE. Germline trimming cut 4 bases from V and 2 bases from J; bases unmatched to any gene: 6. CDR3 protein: CASSPGTATYEQYF. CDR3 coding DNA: TGTGCCAGCAGCCCCGGGACAGCAACCTACGAGCAGTACTTC.

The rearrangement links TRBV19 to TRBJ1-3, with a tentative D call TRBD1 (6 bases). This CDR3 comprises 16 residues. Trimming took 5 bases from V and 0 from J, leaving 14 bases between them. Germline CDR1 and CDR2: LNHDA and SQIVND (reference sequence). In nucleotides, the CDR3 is TGTGCCAGTAGTCCCCACGGGGGCATCTCTGGAAACACCATATATTTT. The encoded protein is CASSPHGGISGNTIYF. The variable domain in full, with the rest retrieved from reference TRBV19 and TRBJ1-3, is DGGITQSPKYLFRKEGQNVTLSCEQNLNHDAMYWYRQDPGQGLRLIYYSQIVNDFQKGDIAEGYSVSREKKESFPLTVTSAQKNPTAFYLCASSPHGGISGNTIYFGEGSWLTVV.